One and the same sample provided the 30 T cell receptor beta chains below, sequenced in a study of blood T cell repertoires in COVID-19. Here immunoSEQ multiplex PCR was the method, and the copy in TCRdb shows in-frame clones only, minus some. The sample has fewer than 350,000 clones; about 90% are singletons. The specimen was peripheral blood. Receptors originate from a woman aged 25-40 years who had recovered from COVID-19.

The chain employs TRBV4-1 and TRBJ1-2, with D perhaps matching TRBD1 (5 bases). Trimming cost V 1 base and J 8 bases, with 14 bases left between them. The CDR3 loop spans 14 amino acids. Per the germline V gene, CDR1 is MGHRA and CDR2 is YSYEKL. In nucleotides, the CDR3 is TGCGCCAGCAGCCAAGTAATCGAAGGGGAAGGCTACACCTTC. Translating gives CASSQVIEGEGYTF.

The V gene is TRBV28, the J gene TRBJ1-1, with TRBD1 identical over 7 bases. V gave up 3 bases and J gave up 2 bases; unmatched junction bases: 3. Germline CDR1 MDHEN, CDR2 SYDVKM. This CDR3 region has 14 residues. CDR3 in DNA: TGTGCCAGCAGTTTCCGGGACAGAAACACTGAAGCTTTCTTT. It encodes CASSFRDRNTEAFF.

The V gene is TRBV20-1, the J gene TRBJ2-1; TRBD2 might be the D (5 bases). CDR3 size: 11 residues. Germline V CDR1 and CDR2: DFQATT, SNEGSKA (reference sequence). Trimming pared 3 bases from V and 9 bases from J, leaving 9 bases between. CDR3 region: CSASRGFEQFF. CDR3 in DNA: TGCAGTGCTAGTCGAGGGTTTGAGCAGTTCTTC.

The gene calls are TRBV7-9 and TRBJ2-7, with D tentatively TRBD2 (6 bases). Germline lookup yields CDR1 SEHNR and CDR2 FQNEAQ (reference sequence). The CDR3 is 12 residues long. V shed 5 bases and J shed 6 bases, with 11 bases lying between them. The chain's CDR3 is CASSPAGSEQYF. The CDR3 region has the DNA TGTGCCAGCAGCCCCGCGGGGAGCGAGCAGTACTTC.

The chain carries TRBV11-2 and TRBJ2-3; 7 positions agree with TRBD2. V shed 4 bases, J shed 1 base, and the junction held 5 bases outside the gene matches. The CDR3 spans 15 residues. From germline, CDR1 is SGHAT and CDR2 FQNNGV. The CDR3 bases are TGTGCCAGCAGCTCACTAGCGAGCCGCACAGATACGCAGTATTTT. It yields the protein CASSSLASRTDTQYF.

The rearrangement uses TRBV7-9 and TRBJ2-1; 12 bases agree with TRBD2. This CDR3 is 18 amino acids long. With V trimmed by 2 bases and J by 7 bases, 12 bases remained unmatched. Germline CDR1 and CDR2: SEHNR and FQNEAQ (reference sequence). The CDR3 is CASSLPIRLAGVKNEQFF. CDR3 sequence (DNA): TGTGCCAGCAGCTTACCTATACGACTAGCGGGAGTTAAGAATGAGCAGTTCTTC.

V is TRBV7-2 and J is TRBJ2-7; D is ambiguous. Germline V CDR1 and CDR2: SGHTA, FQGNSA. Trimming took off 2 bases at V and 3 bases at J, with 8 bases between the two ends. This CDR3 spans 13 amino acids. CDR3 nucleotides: TGTGCCAGCAGCTTAATCGGAGACTACGAGCAGTACTTC. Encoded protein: CASSLIGDYEQYF.

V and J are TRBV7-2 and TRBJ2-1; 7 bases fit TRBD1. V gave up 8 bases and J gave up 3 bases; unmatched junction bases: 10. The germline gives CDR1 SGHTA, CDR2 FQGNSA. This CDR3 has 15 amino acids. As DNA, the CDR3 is TGTGCCAGCGCCACTTGGGGACAGAACTACAATGAGCAGTTCTTC. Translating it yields CASATWGQNYNEQFF.

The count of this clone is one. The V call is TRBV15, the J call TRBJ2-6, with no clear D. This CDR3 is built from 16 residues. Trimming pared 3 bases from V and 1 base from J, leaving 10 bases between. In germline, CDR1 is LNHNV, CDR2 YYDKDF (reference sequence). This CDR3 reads CATSSVMASGANVLTF. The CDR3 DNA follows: TGTGCCACCAGCAGCGTGATGGCTTCTGGGGCCAACGTCCTGACTTTC.

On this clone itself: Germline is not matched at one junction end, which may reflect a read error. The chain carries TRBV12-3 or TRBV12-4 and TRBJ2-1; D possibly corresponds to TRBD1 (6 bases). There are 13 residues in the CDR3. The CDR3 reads CASSLEIVGQGVF. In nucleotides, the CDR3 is TGTGCCAGCAGTTTAGAGATTGTGGGACAAGGAGTCTTC.

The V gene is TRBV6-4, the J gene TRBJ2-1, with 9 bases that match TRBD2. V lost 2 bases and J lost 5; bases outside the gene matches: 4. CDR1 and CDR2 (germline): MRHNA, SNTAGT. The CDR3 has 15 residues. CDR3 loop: CASSDPASGDNEQFF. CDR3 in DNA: TGTGCCAGCAGTGACCCGGCTAGCGGGGACAATGAGCAGTTCTTC.

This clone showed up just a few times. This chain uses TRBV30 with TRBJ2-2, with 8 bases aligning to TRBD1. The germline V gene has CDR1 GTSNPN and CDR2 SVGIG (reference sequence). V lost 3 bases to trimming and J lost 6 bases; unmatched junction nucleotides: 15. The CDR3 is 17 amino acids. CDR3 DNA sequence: TGTGCCTGGAGCTCCCCCCGGACAGGGAAGGGAGCCGGGGAGCTGTTTTTT. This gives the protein CAWSSPRTGKGAGELFF.

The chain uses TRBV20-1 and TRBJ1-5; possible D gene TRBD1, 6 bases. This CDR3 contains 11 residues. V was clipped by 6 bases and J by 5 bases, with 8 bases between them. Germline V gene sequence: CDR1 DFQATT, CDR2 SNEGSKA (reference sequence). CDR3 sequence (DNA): TGCAGTGCGTCAGGGGATCAGCCCCAGCATTTT. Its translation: CSASGDQPQHF.

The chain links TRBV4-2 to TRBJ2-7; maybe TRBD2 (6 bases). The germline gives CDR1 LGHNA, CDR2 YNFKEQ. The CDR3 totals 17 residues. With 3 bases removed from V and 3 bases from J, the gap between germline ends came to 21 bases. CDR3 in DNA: TGTGCCAGCAGCCAGAACGGCGGGGTCACGGCCGGCTACGAGCAGTACTTC. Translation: CASSQNGGVTAGYEQYF.

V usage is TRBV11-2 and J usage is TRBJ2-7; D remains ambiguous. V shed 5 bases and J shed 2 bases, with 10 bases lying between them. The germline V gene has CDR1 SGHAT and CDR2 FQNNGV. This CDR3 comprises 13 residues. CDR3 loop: CASSPQRAYEQYF. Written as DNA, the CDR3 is TGTGCCAGCAGCCCCCAACGGGCCTACGAGCAGTACTTC.

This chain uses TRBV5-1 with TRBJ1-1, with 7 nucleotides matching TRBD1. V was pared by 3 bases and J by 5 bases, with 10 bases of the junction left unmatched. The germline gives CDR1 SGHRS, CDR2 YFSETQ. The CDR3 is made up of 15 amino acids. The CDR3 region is CASSWTTGDGTEAFF. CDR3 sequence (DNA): TGCGCCAGCAGCTGGACAACAGGGGATGGAACTGAAGCTTTCTTT. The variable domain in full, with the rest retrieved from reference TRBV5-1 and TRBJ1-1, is KAGVTQTPRYLIKTRGQQVTLSCSPISGHRSVSWYQQTPGQGLQFLFEYFSETQRNKGNFPGRFSGRQFSNSRSEMNVSTLELGDSALYLCASSWTTGDGTEAFFGQGTRLTVV.

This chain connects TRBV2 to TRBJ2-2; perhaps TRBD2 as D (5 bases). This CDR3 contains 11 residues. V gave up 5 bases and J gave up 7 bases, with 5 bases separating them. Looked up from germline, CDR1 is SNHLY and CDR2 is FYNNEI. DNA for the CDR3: TGTGCCAGCAGTAGCGGCGGGGAGCTGTTTTTT. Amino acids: CASSSGGELFF.

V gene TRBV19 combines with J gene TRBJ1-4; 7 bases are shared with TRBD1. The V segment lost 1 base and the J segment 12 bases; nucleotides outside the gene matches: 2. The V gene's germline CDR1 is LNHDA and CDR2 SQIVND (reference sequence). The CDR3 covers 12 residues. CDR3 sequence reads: CASSIGTGELFF. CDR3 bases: TGTGCCAGTAGTATAGGGACAGGAGAACTGTTTTTT.

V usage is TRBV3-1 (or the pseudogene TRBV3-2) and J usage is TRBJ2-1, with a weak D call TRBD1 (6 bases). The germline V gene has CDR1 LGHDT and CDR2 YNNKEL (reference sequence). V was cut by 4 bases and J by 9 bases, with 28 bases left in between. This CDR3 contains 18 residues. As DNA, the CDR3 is TGTGCCAGCAGCCCCCTGGGGGTAGGGGGAGATACAATGGGTGAGCAGTTCTTC. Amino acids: CASSPLGVGGDTMGEQFF.

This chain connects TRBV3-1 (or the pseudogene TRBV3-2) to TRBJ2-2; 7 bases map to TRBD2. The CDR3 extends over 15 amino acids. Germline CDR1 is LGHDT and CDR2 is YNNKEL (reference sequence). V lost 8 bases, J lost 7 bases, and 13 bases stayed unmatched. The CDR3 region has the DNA TGTGCCAGCTGCCGGGTGCTAGCGGTAGGCGGGGAGCTGTTTTTT. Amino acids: CASCRVLAVGGELFF.

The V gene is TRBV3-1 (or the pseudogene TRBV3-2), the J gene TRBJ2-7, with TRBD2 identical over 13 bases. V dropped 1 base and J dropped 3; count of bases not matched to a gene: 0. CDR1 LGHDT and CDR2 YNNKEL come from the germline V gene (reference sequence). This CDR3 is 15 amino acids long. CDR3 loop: CASSQGLAGGYEQYF. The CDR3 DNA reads TGTGCCAGCAGCCAAGGACTAGCGGGGGGCTACGAGCAGTACTTC.

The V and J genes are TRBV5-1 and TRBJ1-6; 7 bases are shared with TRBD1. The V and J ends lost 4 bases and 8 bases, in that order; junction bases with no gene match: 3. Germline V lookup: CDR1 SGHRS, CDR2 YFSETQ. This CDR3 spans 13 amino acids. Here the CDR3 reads CASSGDSYSPLHF. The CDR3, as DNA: TGCGCCAGCAGCGGGGACAGCTATTCACCCCTCCACTTT.

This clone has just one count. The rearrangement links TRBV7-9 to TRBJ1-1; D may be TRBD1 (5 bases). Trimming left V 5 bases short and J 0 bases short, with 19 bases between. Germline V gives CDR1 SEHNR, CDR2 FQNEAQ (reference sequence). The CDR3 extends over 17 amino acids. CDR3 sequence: CASSPQSRGSMNTEAFF. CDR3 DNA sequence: TGTGCCAGCAGCCCTCAGAGTAGGGGTTCCATGAACACTGAAGCTTTCTTT.

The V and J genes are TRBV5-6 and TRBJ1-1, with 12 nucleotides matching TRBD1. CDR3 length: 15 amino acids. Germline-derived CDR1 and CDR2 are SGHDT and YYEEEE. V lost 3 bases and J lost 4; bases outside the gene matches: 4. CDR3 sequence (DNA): TGTGCCAGCAGCTCCGGGACAGGGGGCTTCACTGAAGCTTTCTTT. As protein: CASSSGTGGFTEAFF.

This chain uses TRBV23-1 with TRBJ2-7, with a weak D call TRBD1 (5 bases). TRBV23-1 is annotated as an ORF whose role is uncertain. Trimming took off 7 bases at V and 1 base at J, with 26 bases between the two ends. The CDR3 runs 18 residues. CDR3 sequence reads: CASNPPPLFGRGSYEQYF. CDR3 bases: TGCGCCAGCAACCCACCCCCCCTTTTTGGAAGGGGATCCTACGAGCAGTACTTC.

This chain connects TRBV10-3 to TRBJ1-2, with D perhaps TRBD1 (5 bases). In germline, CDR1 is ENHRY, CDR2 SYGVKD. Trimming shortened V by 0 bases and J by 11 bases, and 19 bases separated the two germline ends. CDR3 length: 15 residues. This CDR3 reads CAISESNASGPSYTF. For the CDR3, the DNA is TGTGCCATCAGTGAGTCCAATGCGTCAGGGCCGTCGTACACCTTC.

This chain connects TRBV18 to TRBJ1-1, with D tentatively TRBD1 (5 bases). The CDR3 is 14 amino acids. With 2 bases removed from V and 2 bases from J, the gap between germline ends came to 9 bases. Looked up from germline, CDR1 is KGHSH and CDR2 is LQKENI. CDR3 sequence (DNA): TGTGCCAGCTCACCAGAACAGGCTAACACTGAAGCTTTCTTT. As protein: CASSPEQANTEAFF.

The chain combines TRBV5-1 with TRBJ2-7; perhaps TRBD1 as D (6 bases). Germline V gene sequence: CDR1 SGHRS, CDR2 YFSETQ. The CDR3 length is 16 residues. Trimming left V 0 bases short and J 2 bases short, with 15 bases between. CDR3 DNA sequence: TGCGCCAGCAGCTTGGATACAGGGAAAGGAACCTACGAGCAGTACTTC. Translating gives CASSLDTGKGTYEQYF.

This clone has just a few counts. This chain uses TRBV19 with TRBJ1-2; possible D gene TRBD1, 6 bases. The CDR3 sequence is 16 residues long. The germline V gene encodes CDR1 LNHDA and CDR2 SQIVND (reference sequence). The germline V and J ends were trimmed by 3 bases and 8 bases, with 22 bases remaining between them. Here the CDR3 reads CASSITRDTGREGYTF. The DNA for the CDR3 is TGTGCCAGTAGTATTACGCGGGACACTGGGAGGGAAGGCTACACCTTC. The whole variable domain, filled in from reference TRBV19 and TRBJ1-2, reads DGGITQSPKYLFRKEGQNVTLSCEQNLNHDAMYWYRQDPGQGLRLIYYSQIVNDFQKGDIAEGYSVSREKKESFPLTVTSAQKNPTAFYLCASSITRDTGREGYTFGSGTRLTVV.

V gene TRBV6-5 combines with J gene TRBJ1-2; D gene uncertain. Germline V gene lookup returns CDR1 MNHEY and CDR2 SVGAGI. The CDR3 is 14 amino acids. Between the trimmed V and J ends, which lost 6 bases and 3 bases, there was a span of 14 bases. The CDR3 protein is CASRPPSGYYGYTF. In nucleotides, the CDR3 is TGTGCCAGCAGGCCCCCATCAGGATACTATGGCTACACCTTC.